This T cell receptor (beta chain) originates from a study of Graves' ophthalmopathy and Graves' hyperthyroidism. This clonotype was detected many times. From germline, CDR1 is SGHTA and CDR2 FQGNSA. Between the trimmed V and J ends, which lost 3 bases and 2 bases, there was a span of 14 bases. The length of the CDR3 is 15 residues. TCR beta CDR3 amplification used RNA transcripts. First-round RT-PCR used HTBI primers; second-round multiplex PCR followed. TCRdb re-called the multiplex PCR reads with MiXCR, one entry per CDR3 protein. The sample has 170,000 or so distinct CDR3 sequences; under 40% are singletons.

The clonotype comes from a woman aged 40 to 49 with Graves' ophthalmopathy. V usage is TRBV7-2 and J usage is TRBJ2-7; D gene uncertain. The sample was peripheral blood. This CDR3 is CASSFGAPLTYEQYF. CDR3 DNA sequence: TGTGCCAGCAGCTTCGGCGCCCCCCTTACCTACGAGCAGTACTTC.